This T cell receptor beta chain was captured by sequencing in a study of vaccination effects on CD4 cells after COVID-19. Concerning this clone itself: Its cognate antigen is unknown.

Method: immunoSEQ multiplex PCR; TCRdb's copy keeps in-frame clones and lacks some. Of some 50,000 clones in the sample, 65% to 80% are singletons; the top ten hold about 5%. Investigators separated out CD4+ T cells once approximately 11 days of culture had passed. This individual tested PCR-positive for SARS-CoV-2 infection between March and December 2020. Participants were given two doses of BNT162b2 or mRNA-1273 vaccine. This CDR3 comprises 15 residues. In germline, CDR1 is ENHRY, CDR2 SYGVKD. The V segment lost 6 bases and the J segment 7 bases; nucleotides outside the gene matches: 9. This sequence was found in a human donor who had a prior SARS-CoV-2 infection. The specimen was CD4+ T cells from PBMCs cultured without peptide, collected after COVID-19 vaccination. The chain combines TRBV10-3 with TRBJ2-2; 9 bases match TRBD2. CDR3 in amino acids: CAISSGLAEVGELFF. The CDR3 bases are TGTGCCATCAGCTCGGGACTAGCTGAGGTCGGGGAGCTGTTTTTT.